Below are 7 T cell receptor beta chains sequenced from a single sample in a study of prognosis after radiotherapy for stage I lung cancer (dated by TCRdb to 2020 to 2023). Sequencing relied on an Illumina HiSeq 3000. Two rounds of multiplex PCR on genomic DNA were used to amplify the TCR beta CDR3 region. The first PCR round used primers specific to each TRBV and TRBJ gene, and the primer sequences were filed in Chinese patent CN105087789A. TCRdb reran the public reads through fastp at Q25 and MiXCR, keeping productive beta chains. Each entry is one CDR3 protein sequence, shown with its most common DNA and genes. This sample lists roughly 25,000 distinct CDR3 sequences; approximately 29% were detected once. The ten top clones hold 30% to 45% of the sample. The specimen comprised PBMCs, sampled before or after stereotactic body radiation therapy (not recorded which). Every receptor here comes from a donor of 50 years or more with non-small cell lung cancer.

In this sample, this clonotype turned up many times. Just one base apart from a much larger clone, this may be a read error. The rearrangement links TRBV19 to TRBJ2-1, with TRBD2 as a possible D gene (6 bases). V was trimmed by 10 bases and J by 9 bases, leaving 19 bases between them. In germline, CDR1 is LNHDA, CDR2 SQIVND (reference sequence). The CDR3 loop spans 13 amino acids. DNA of the CDR3: TGTGCCACGCAACTAACGGGAGTCGGTGAGCAGTTCTTC. Translating gives CATQLTGVGEQFF. The whole variable domain, filled in from reference TRBV19 and TRBJ2-1, reads DGGITQSPKYLFRKEGQNVTLSCEQNLNHDAMYWYRQDPGQGLRLIYYSQIVNDFQKGDIAEGYSVSREKKESFPLTVTSAQKNPTAFYLCATQLTGVGEQFFGPGTRLTVL.

This clonotype has ten or more counts. The rearrangement links TRBV6-1 to TRBJ2-2, with a possible D match to TRBD2 (6 bases). The CDR3 totals 15 residues. CDR1 is MNHNS and CDR2 is SASEGT in the germline V gene. V lost 6 bases and J lost 3, with 14 bases in between. The CDR3 sequence is CASRGGSGYTGELFF. In DNA, the CDR3 is TGTGCCAGCAGGGGGGGTAGCGGTTACACCGGGGAGCTGTTTTTT.

This clonotype occurred many times. The chain has TRBV6-9 and TRBJ2-6; 8 positions match TRBD1. With V trimmed by 4 bases and J by 4 bases, 6 bases remained unmatched. The CDR3 runs to 16 residues. Germline CDR1 and CDR2: MNHGY and SVAAGI. CDR3 amino acids: CASSSWGQVGANVLTF. DNA for the CDR3: TGTGCCAGCAGTTCGTGGGGACAGGTCGGGGCCAACGTCCTGACTTTC.

In its sample, this clonotype was seen many times. The chain links TRBV5-1 to TRBJ2-7, with D tentatively TRBD2 (7 bases). V lost 4 bases to trimming and J lost 2 bases, with 13 bases between them. The CDR3 totals 14 residues. Germline V lookup: CDR1 SGHRS, CDR2 YFSETQ. For the CDR3, the DNA is TGCGCCAGCAGCGGGGGGGGCCCCGCCTACGAGCAGTACTTC. This gives the protein CASSGGGPAYEQYF.

Many counts were recorded for this clonotype. The J gene is TRBJ2-7, the V gene TRBV20-1, with a tentative D call TRBD2 (6 bases). CDR3 length: 15 amino acids. CDR1 DFQATT and CDR2 SNEGSKA come from the germline V gene (reference sequence). The V and J ends lost 2 bases and 4 bases respectively, with 18 bases between them. CDR3 amino acids: CSARHFGGDQYEQYF. The CDR3 nucleotides are TGCAGTGCTAGACATTTTGGCGGGGACCAATACGAGCAGTACTTC.

This clonotype was counted ten times or more. The V gene is TRBV9, the J gene TRBJ2-1; D unresolved. Deletions cut 0 bases from V and 3 bases from J, with 10 bases between. CDR1 and CDR2 (germline): SGDLS, YYNGEE. The CDR3 is made up of 15 amino acids. CDR3 sequence reads: CASSVGKANYNEQFF. The CDR3 bases are TGTGCCAGCAGCGTAGGCAAGGCAAACTACAATGAGCAGTTCTTC.

CDR3 coding DNA: TGTGCCAGCAGCAGATGGGGTACAGATACGCAGTATTTT. Translation gives CASSRWGTDTQYF. The chain employs TRBV28 and TRBJ2-3, with D unresolved. The CDR3 consists of 13 residues. The V gene lost 6 bases and the J gene lost 3 bases, with 10 bases spanning the gap. Germline V gene lookup returns CDR1 MDHEN and CDR2 SYDVKM.